One TCR beta chain is described in this entry. TCRdb keeps only in-frame clones here, not all; method: immunoSEQ multiplex PCR. The data contain about 350,000 clones, 85% to 90% of them seen just once; the ten biggest clones take up more than 5%. In Seattle, patients joined the study during active infection and were tracked longitudinally. Germline trimming cut 2 bases from V and 6 bases from J; bases unmatched to any gene: 8. This CDR3 region has 15 residues. CDR1 is SGHTA, CDR2 FQGNSA, per germline. The sample comes from a study of blood T cell repertoires in COVID-19. At the level of the study: Donors in the United States, Italy and Spain gave samples during acute or convalescent COVID-19.

The sequenced material came from peripheral blood. The V and J genes are TRBV7-2 and TRBJ2-7; TRBD2 agrees at 9 bases. The clonotype was recovered from a woman aged 50 to 65 with COVID-19, enrolled during active disease. The CDR3 DNA reads as TGTGCCAGCAGCTTATCGACTAGCGGACTCAGCGAGCAGTACTTC. This sequence encodes CASSLSTSGLSEQYF.